This T cell receptor beta chain is drawn from a study of T cell responses to AZD1222 COVID-19 vaccine. This clone was counted only a few times. Sequencing was performed with immunoSEQ multiplex PCR; in TCRdb, only in-frame clones are kept and a portion is missing. The table records around 100,000 clones, 87% of them present only once. Germline V gene data show CDR1 as ENHRY and CDR2 as SYGVKD. The CDR3 covers 15 residues. Germline trimming cut 6 bases from V and 3 bases from J; bases unmatched to any gene: 7. The input for sequencing was peripheral blood, taken 28 days after the second AZD1222 dose. The origin of this receptor is an adult who received the AZD1222 COVID-19 vaccine. This chain joins TRBV10-3 and TRBJ2-3; TRBD1 matches at 9 bases. The CDR3 protein is CAIRATDRGTDTQYF. Written as DNA, the CDR3 is TGTGCCATCAGAGCCACGGACAGGGGAACAGATACGCAGTATTTT.